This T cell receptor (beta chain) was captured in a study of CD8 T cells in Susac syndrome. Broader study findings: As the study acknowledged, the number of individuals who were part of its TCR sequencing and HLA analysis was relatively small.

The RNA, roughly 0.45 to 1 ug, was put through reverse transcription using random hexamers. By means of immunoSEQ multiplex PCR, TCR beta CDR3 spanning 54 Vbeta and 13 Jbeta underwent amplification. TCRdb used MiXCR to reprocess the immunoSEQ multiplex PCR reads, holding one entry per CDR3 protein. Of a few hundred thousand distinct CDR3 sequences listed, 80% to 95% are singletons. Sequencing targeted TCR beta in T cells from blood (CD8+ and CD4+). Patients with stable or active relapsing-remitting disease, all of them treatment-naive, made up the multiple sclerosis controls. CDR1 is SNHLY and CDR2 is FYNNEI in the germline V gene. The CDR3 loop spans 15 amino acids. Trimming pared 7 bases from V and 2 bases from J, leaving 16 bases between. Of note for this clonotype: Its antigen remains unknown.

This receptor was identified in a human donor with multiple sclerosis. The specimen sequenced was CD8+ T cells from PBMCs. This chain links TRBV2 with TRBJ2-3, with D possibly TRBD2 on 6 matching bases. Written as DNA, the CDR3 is TGTGCCAGCACTGAGAGGGACTCGCTCACAGATACGCAGTATTTT. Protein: CASTERDSLTDTQYF.